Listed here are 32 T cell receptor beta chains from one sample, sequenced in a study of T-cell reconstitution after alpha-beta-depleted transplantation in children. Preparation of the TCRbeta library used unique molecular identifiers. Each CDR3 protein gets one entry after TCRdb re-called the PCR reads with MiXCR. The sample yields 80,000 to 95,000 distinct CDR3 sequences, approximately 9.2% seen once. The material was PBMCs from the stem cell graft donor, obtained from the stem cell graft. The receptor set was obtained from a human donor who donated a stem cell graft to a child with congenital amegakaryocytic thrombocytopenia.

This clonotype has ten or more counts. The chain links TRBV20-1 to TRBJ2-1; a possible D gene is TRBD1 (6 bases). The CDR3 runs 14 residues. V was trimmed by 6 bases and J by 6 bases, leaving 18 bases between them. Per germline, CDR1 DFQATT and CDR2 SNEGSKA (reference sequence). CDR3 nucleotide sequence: TGCAGTGCACACAGGGTTAATTTCGCCAATGAGCAGTTCTTC. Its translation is CSAHRVNFANEQFF.

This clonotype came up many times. CDR3 sequence reads: CASSLGGTQEYNEQFF. CDR3 sequence (DNA): TGTGCCAGCAGCCTTGGTGGGACGCAGGAATACAATGAGCAGTTCTTC. The chain employs TRBV12-3 or TRBV12-4 and TRBJ2-1, with D perhaps being TRBD1 or TRBD2 (5 bases each). The V end was cut by 6 bases, the J end by 4 bases, with 19 bases between. This CDR3 has 16 amino acids.

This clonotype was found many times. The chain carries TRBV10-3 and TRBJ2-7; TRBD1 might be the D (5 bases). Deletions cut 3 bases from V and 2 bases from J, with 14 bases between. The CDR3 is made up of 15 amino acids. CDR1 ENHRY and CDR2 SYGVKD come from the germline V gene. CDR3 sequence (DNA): TGTGCCATCAGTGACTCGACAGCCGCCACCTACGAGCAGTACTTC. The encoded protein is CAISDSTAATYEQYF.

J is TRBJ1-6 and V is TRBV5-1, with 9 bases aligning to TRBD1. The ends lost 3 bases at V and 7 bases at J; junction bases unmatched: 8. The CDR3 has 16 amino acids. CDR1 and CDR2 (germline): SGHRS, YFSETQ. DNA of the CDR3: TGCGCCAGCAGCTCCCCGGGACAGGGTCGGAATTCACCCCTCCACTTT. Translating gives CASSSPGQGRNSPLHF.

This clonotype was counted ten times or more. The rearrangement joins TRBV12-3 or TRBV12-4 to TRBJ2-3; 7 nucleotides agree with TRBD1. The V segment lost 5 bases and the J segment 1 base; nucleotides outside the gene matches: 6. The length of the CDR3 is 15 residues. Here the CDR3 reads CASSEGALGTDTQYF. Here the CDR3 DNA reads TGTGCCAGCAGTGAGGGGGCGCTTGGCACAGATACGCAGTATTTT.

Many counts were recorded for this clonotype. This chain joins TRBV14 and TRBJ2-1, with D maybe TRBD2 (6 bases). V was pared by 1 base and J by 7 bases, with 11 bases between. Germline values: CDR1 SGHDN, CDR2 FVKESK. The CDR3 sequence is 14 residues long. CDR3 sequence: CASSQGGRGNEQFF. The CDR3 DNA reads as TGTGCCAGCAGCCAAGGAGGGCGGGGAAATGAGCAGTTCTTC.

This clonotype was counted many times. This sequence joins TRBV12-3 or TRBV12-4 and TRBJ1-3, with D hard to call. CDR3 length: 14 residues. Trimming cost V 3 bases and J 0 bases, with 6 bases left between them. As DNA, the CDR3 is TGTGCCAGCAGTTTTGGGATCTCTGGAAACACCATATATTTT. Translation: CASSFGISGNTIYF.

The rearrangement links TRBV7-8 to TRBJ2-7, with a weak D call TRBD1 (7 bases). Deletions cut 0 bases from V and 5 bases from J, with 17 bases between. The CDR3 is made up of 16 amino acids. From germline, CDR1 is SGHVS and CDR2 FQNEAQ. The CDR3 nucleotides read TGTGCCAGCAGCTTAGCCGGGGGCAGGGGGGACCACGAGCAGTACTTC. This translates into CASSLAGGRGDHEQYF.

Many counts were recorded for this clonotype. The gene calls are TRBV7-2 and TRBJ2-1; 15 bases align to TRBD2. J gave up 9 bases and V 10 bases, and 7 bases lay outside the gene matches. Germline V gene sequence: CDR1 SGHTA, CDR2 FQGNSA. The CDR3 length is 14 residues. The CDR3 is CATSLGLAGGEQFF. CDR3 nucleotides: TGTGCCACCTCACTGGGACTAGCGGGAGGTGAGCAGTTCTTC. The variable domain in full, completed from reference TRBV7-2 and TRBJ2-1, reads GAGVSQSPSNKVTEKGKDVELRCDPISGHTALYWYRQSLGQGLEFLIYFQGNSAPDKSGLPSDRFSAERTGGSVSTLTIQRTQQEDSAVYLCATSLGLAGGEQFFGPGTRLTVL.

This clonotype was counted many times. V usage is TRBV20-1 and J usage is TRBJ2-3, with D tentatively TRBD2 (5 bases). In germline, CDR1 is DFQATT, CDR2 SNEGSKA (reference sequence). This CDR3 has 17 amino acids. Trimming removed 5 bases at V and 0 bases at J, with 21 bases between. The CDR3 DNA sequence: TGCAGTGCTGGTTCCCGGGAATGGCAGCCTAGCACAGATACGCAGTATTTT. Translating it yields CSAGSREWQPSTDTQYF.

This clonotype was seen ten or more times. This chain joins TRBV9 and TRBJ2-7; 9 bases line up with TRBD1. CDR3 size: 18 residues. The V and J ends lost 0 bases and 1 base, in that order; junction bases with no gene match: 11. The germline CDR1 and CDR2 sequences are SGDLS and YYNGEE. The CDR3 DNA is TGTGCCAGCAGCGTAGGGACAGGGGTCTACGGAATTTCCTACGAGCAGTACTTC. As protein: CASSVGTGVYGISYEQYF. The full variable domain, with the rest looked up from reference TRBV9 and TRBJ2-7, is DSGVTQTPKHLITATGQRVTLRCSPRSGDLSVYWYQQSLDQGLQFLIQYYNGEERAKGNILERFSAQQFPDLHSELNLSSLELGDSALYFCASSVGTGVYGISYEQYFGPGTRLTVT.

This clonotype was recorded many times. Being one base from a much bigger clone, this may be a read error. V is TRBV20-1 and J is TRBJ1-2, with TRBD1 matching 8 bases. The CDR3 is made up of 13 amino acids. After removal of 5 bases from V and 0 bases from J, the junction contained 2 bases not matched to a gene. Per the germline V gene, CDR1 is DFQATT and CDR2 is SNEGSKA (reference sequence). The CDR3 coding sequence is TGCAGTGCTCCGACAGGGGCTAACTATGGCTACACCTTC. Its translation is CSAPTGANYGYTF.

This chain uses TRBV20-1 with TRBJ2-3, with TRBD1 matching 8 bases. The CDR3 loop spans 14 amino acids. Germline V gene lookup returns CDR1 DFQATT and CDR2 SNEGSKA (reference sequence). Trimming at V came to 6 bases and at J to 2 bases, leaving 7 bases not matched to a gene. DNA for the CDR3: TGCAGTGCGAAGACAGGGGAAACCACAGATACGCAGTATTTT. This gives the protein CSAKTGETTDTQYF.

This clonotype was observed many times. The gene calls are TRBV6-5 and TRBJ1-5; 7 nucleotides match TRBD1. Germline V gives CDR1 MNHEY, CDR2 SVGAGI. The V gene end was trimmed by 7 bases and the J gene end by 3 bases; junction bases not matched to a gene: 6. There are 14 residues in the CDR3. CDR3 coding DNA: TGTGCCAGCATCCAGGGACAGTTCAATCAGCCCCAGCATTTT. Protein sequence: CASIQGQFNQPQHF.

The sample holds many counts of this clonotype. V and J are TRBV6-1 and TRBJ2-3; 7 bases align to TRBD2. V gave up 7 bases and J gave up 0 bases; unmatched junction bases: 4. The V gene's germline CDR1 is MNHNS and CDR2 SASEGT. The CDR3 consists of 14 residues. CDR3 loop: CASTYSGSTDTQYF. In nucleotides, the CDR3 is TGTGCCAGCACCTATAGCGGGAGCACAGATACGCAGTATTTT.

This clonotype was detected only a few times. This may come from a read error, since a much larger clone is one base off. The CDR3 loop is CASRLSGGGNSQYF. CDR3 DNA: TGTGCCAGCAGGCTATCGGGCGGTGGAAACAGTCAGTACTTC. The rearrangement uses TRBV28 and TRBJ2-4, with D unclear. There are 14 residues in the CDR3. Germline V gene lookup returns CDR1 MDHEN and CDR2 SYDVKM. The variable domain in full, completed from reference TRBV28 and TRBJ2-4, reads DVKVTQSSRYLVKRTGEKVFLECVQDMDHENMFWYRQDPGLGLRLIYFSYDVKMKEKGDIPEGYSVSREKKERFSLILESASTNQTSMYLCASRLSGGGNSQYFGAGTRLSVL.

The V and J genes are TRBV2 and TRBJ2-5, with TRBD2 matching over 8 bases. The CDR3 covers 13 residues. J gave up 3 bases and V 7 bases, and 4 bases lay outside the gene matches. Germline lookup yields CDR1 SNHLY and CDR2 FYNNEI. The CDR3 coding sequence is TGTGCCAGCAATCAGCGGGAGAAAGAGACCCAGTACTTC. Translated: CASNQREKETQYF.

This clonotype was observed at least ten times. The CDR3 sequence is CASSFLQGGTEAFF. In DNA, the CDR3 is TGCGCCAGCAGCTTCCTTCAGGGAGGGACTGAAGCTTTCTTT. The chain employs TRBV5-1 and TRBJ1-1; D is perhaps TRBD1 (5 bases). The CDR3 runs to 14 residues. Germline V gene sequence: CDR1 SGHRS, CDR2 YFSETQ. Trimming left V 2 bases short and J 5 bases short, with 13 bases between.

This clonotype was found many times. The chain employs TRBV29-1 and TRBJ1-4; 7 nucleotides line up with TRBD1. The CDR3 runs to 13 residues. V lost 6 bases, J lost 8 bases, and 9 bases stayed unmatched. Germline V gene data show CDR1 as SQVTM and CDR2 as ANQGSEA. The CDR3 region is CSVTTGSREKLFF. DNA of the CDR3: TGCAGCGTCACGACAGGGTCTCGGGAAAAACTGTTTTTT.

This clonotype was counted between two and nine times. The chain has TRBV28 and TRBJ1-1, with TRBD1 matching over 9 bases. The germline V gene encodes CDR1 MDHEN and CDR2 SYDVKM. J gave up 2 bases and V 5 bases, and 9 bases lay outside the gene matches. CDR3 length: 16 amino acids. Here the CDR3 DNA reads TGTGCCAGCAGTATCCAACAGGGGGCAGGAAACACTGAAGCTTTCTTT. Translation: CASSIQQGAGNTEAFF. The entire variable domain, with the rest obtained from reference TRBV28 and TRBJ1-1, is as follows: DVKVTQSSRYLVKRTGEKVFLECVQDMDHENMFWYRQDPGLGLRLIYFSYDVKMKEKGDIPEGYSVSREKKERFSLILESASTNQTSMYLCASSIQQGAGNTEAFFGQGTRLTVV.

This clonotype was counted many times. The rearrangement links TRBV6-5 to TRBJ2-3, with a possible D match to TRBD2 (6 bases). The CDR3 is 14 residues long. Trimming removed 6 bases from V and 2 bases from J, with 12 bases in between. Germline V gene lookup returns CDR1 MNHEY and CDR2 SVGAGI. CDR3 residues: CASSWGGDTDTQYF. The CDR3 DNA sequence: TGTGCCAGCAGCTGGGGCGGGGACACAGATACGCAGTATTTT.

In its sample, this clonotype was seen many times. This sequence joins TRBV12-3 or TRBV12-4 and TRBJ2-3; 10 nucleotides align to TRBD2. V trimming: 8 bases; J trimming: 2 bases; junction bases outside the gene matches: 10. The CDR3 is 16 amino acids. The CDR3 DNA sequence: TGTGCCAGCCGCAGGGGGCTAGCGGGGGTCACAGATACGCAGTATTTT. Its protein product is CASRRGLAGVTDTQYF.

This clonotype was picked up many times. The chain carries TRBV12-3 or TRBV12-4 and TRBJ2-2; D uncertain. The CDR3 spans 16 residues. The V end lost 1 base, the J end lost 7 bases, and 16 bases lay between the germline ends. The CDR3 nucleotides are TGTGCCAGCAGTTTAGATTCCACACCGGTGATCGGGGAGCTGTTTTTT. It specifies CASSLDSTPVIGELFF.

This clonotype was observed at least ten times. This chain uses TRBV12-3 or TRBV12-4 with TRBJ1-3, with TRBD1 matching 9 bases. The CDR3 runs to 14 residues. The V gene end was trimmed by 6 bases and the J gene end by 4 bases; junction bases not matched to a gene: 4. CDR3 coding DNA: TGTGCCAGCAGGGGGACAGGGCGAGGAAACACCATATATTTT. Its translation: CASRGTGRGNTIYF.

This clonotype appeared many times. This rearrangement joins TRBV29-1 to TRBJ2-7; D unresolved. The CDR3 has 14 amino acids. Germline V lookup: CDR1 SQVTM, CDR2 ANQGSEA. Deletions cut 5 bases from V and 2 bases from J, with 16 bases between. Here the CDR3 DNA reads TGCAGCGTTCTGGGTCCTTCGGTCCCCTACGAGCAGTACTTC. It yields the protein CSVLGPSVPYEQYF.

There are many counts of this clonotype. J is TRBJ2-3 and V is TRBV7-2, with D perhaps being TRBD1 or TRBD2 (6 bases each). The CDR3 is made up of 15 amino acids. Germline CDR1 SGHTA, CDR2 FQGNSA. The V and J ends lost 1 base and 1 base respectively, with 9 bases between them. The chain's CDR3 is CASSLDGGRTDTQYF. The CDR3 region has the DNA TGTGCCAGCAGCTTAGACGGGGGCCGCACAGATACGCAGTATTTT.

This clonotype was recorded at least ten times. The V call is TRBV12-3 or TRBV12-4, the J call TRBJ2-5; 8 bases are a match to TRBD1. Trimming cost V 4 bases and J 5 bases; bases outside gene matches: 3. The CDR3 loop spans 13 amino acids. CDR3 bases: TGTGCCAGCAGTTCGACAGGGGTGGAGACCCAGTACTTC. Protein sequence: CASSSTGVETQYF.

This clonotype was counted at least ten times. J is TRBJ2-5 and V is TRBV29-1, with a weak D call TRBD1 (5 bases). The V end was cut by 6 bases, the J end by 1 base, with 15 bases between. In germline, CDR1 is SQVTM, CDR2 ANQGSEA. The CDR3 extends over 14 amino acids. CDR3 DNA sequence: TGCAGCGTCTTCGAGACAGCTTCCCAAGAGACCCAGTACTTC. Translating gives CSVFETASQETQYF.

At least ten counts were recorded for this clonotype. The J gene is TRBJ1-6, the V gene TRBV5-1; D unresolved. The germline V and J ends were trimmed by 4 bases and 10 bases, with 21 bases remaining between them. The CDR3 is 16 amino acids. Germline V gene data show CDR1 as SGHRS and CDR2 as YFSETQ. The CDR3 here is CASSPNVADFNSPLHF. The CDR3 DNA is TGCGCCAGCAGCCCAAATGTGGCGGACTTCAACTCACCCCTCCACTTT.

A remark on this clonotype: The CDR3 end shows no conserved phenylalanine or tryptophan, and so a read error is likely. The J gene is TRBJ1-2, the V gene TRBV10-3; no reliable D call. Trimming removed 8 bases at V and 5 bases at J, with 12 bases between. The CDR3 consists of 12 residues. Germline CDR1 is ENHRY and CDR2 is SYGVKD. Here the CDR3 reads CAIGGPRYGYTL. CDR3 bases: TGTGCCATCGGTGGGCCCCGATATGGCTACACCTTG.

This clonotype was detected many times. The CDR3 here is CASSLGGRGGETQYF. CDR3 in DNA: TGTGCCAGCAGCTTAGGCGGGAGAGGCGGAGAGACCCAGTACTTC. The chain recombines TRBV11-2 with TRBJ2-5; TRBD2 matches at 7 bases. The V and J ends lost 1 base and 4 bases, in that order; junction bases with no gene match: 6. Per germline, CDR1 SGHAT and CDR2 FQNNGV. There are 15 residues in the CDR3.

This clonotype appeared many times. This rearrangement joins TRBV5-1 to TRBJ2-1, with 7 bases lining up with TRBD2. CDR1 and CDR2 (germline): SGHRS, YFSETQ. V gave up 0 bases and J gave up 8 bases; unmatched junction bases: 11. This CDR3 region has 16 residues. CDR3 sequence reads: CASSLVAAGRPDEQFF. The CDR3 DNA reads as TGCGCCAGCAGCTTGGTGGCAGCGGGGCGGCCCGATGAGCAGTTCTTC.